The clone carrying this T cell receptor beta chain was picked up one time. These data originate in a study of blood T cell repertoires in COVID-19. Study-level information: The study drew acute and convalescent COVID-19 samples from the United States, Italy and Spain. T cells, B-cell-depleted T cells, or PBMCs provided the cDNA or gDNA that served as material.

Methods used by the authors: The assay estimated nucleated cells by amplifying reference gene primers. Only in-frame clones appear in the TCRdb table, and some are missing; sequencing was by immunoSEQ multiplex PCR. The V and J calls and clone size come from that table; D and trimming were worked out from the DNA. This table has 150,000 to 180,000 clones, approximately 85% appearing once. The CDR3 is 15 residues long. Germline-derived CDR1 and CDR2 are SQVTM and ANQGSEA. V lost 5 bases and J lost 1; bases outside the gene matches: 5. Seattle researchers signed up patients amid active infection and tracked them longitudinally.

V gene TRBV29-1 combines with J gene TRBJ2-1; 10 bases map to TRBD1. Sequencing was performed on peripheral blood. This sequence was found in a man aged 60 to 69 with COVID-19, enrolled during active disease. CDR3 sequence: CSVPRTGGSYNEQFF. CDR3 bases: TGCAGCGTTCCCAGGACAGGGGGATCCTACAATGAGCAGTTCTTC.